Listed here is a single T cell receptor (beta chain). Single viable CD3+CD4+CD8-CD45RO+ cells were sorted as the memory CD4+ T cells. The germline gives CDR1 SQVTM, CDR2 ANQGSEA. V lost 4 bases to trimming and J lost 1 base, with 7 bases between them. This CDR3 has 12 residues. These data are taken from a study of memory CD4+ T cells and cytomegalovirus serostatus. Study overall: Donors were healthy Belgian adults, several CMV seropositive and 24 seronegative.

Only in-frame clones appear in the TCRdb table, and some are missing; sequencing was by immunoSEQ multiplex PCR. Altogether some 54,000 clones are present, over 70% being singletons, with the ten largest covering roughly 2%. The chain has TRBV29-1 and TRBJ1-2; D is unclear. This clonotype was obtained from an adult in good health and CMV-seropositive. Sequenced input: memory CD4+ T cells from blood. The CDR3 DNA reads as TGCAGCGTTGGGGCCAGTAACTATGGCTACACCTTC. Residues: CSVGASNYGYTF.